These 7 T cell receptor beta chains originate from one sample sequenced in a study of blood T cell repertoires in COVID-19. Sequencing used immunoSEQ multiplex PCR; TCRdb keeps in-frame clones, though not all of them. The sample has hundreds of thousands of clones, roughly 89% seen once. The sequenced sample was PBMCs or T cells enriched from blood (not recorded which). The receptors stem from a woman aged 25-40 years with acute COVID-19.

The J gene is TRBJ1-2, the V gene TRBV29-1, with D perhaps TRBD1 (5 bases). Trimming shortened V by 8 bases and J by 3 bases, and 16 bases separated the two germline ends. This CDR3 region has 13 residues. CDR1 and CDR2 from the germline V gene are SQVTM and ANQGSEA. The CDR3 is CSTGGQGDYGYTF. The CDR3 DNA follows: TGCAGCACCGGTGGCCAGGGCGACTATGGCTACACCTTC.

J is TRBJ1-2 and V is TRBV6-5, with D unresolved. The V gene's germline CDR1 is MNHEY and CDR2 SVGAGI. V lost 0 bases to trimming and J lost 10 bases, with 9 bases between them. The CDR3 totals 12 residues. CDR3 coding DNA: TGTGCCAGCAGTTACTCTTCCATCAACTACACCTTC. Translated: CASSYSSINYTF.

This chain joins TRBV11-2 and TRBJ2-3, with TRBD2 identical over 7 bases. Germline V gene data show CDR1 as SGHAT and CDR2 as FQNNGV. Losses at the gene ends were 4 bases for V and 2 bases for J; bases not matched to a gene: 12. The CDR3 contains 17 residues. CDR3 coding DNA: TGTGCCAGCAGCTCCCAACCTGGACTAGACTCCACAGATACGCAGTATTTT. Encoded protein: CASSSQPGLDSTDTQYF.

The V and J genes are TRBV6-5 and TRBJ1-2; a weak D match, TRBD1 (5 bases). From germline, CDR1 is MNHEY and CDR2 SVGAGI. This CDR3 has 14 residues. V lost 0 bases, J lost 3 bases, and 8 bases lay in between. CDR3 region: CASSYSQGHYGYTF. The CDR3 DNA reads TGTGCCAGCAGTTACTCCCAGGGCCACTATGGCTACACCTTC.

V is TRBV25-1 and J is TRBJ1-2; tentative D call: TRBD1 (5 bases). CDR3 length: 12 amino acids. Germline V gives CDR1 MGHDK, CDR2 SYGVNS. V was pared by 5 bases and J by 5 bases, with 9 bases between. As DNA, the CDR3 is TGTGCCAGCAGTCCCCAGGGTTATGGCTACACCTTC. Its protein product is CASSPQGYGYTF.

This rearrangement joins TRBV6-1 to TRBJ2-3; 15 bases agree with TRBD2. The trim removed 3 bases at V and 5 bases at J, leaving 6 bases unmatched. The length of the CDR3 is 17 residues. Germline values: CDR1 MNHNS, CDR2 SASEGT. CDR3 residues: CASSDRTSGGAGDTQYF. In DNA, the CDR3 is TGTGCCAGCAGTGACAGGACTAGCGGGGGGGCAGGAGATACGCAGTATTTT.

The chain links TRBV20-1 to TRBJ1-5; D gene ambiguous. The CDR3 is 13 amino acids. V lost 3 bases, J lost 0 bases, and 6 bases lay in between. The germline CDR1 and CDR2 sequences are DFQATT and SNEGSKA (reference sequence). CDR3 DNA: TGCAGTGCTAGTCGCGATAGCAATCAGCCCCAGCATTTT. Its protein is CSASRDSNQPQHF.